This T cell receptor beta chain was obtained from a study of response to subunit inactivated influenza vaccine. Study-level results: A suggestion made by the authors is that each seasonal influenza vaccination recruits few new T cells.

Via MiXCR, TCRdb re-called the RT-PCR reads, giving one row per CDR3 protein. The sample holds 560,000 or so distinct CDR3 sequences, around 8% seen once. This clonotype came up a few times. The antigen remains unidentified. Sequencing used PBMCs from blood, obtained around 25 months after vaccination. The receptor was derived from a man aged 50-75 years who received an inactivated influenza vaccine.

CDR3: CASSREPLTTYEQYF. In nucleotides, the CDR3 is TGTGCCAGCAGCCGGGAGCCGCTAACCACCTACGAGCAGTACTTC. The rearrangement links TRBV11-2 to TRBJ2-7; maybe TRBD2 (6 bases). Trimming shortened V by 5 bases and J by 2 bases, and 16 bases separated the two germline ends. Looked up from germline, CDR1 is SGHAT and CDR2 is FQNNGV. The CDR3 runs 15 residues.